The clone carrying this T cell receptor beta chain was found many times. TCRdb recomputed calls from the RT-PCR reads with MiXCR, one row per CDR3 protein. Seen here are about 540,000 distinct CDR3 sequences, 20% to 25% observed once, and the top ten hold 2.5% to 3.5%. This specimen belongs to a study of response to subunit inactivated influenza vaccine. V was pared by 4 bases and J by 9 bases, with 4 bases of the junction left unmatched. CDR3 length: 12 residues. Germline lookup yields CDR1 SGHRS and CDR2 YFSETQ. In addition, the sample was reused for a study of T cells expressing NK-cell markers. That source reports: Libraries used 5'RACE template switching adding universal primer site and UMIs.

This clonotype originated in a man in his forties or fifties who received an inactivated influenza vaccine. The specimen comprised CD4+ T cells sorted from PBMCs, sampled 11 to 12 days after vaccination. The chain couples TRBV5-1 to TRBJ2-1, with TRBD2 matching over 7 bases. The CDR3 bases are TGCGCCAGCAGCCAAAGCGGGGCTGAGCAGTTCTTC. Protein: CASSQSGAEQFF.